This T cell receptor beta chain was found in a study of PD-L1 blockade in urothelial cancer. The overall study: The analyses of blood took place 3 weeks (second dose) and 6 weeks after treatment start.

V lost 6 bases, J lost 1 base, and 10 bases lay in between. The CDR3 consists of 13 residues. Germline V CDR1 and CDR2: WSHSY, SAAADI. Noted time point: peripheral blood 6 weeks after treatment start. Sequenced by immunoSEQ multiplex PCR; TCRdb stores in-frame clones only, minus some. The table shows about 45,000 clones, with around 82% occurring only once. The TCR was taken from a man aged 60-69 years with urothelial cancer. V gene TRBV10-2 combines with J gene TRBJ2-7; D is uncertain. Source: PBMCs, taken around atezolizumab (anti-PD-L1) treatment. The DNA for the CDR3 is TGCGCCAGCAGGTTGGGCAGATCCTACGAGCAGTACTTC. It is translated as CASRLGRSYEQYF.